This T cell receptor beta chain appears in the sequencing data of a study of T cells in Graves' hyperthyroidism and ophthalmopathy. Before ophthalmopathy appeared, progressors gave blood at initial hyperthyroidism diagnosis. Trimming removed 5 bases from V and 2 bases from J, with 16 bases in between. The CDR3 length is 16 residues. Germline loops: CDR1 SNHLY, CDR2 FYNNEI. Findings of the study overall: Most expanded thyroid clonotypes above 0.001 recurred in blood.

This clonotype occurred many times. The antigen is undetermined. Amplification targeted TCR beta CDR3 regions from RNA transcripts. A first-round RT-PCR of the TCR CDR3 used the HTBI primer set. TCRdb re-analysed the multiplex PCR reads in MiXCR, keeping a single row per CDR3 protein. The sample consists of under 450,000 distinct CDR3 sequences, about 17% of them appearing once. The rearrangement joins TRBV2 to TRBJ2-1; the D is unclear. The TCR comes from a woman under 40 with Graves' hyperthyroidism that later progressed to Graves' ophthalmopathy. Sequencing input: blood. For the CDR3, the DNA is TGTGCCAGCAGTATATCGGTTAGTGTAACCTACAATGAGCAGTTCTTC. Its protein product is CASSISVSVTYNEQFF.